Below, 32 T cell receptor beta chains from the same sample are listed, as sequenced in a study of T cells in Graves' hyperthyroidism and ophthalmopathy. Template material for amplifying TCR beta CDR3 regions consisted of RNA transcripts. During a first-round RT-PCR of the TCR CDR3, the HTBI primer set was used. TCRdb independently ran MiXCR on the multiplex PCR reads; one entry per CDR3 protein. The data hold around 600,000 distinct CDR3 sequences, with approximately 15% observed a single time. The sequenced sample was blood. The receptor set was obtained from a woman aged 25 to 45 with Graves' hyperthyroidism.

About this clonotype: It may be a read error: a sequence one base away is much more abundant. The chain combines TRBV12-3 or TRBV12-4 with TRBJ2-1; weak D call: TRBD1 (5 bases). This CDR3 contains 14 residues. CDR3 protein: CASSLSRGNNEPFF. The DNA for the CDR3 is TGTGCCAGCAGTTTAAGTAGGGGAAACAATGAGCCGTTCTTC.

This clonotype was observed at least ten times. V and J are TRBV5-6 and TRBJ2-1; the D gene is possibly TRBD1 (6 bases). Trimming pared 3 bases from V and 0 bases from J, leaving 10 bases between. Germline V gene lookup returns CDR1 SGHDT and CDR2 YYEEEE. The length of the CDR3 is 15 residues. The CDR3 region has the DNA TGTGCCAGCAGCTGGATAGGGGGCTCCTACAATGAGCAGTTCTTC. Translation gives CASSWIGGSYNEQFF.

This clonotype was seen more than once but under ten times. This chain links TRBV7-3 with TRBJ2-3; perhaps TRBD1 as D (5 bases). Germline V gene data show CDR1 as SGHTA and CDR2 as FQGTGA. Trimming took 5 bases from V and 0 from J, leaving 12 bases between them. This CDR3 region has 15 residues. CDR3 protein: CASSRRGTSTDTQYF. Written as DNA, the CDR3 is TGTGCCAGCAGCCGAAGGGGTACTAGCACAGATACGCAGTATTTT.

This clonotype was seen ten or more times. The chain carries TRBV28 and TRBJ1-1; the D is unclear. Per the germline V gene, CDR1 is MDHEN and CDR2 is SYDVKM. Between the trimmed V and J ends, which lost 7 bases and 3 bases, there was a span of 9 bases. The CDR3 spans 12 residues. The CDR3 loop reads CASTDEHTEAFF. CDR3 in DNA: TGTGCCAGCACAGACGAACACACTGAAGCTTTCTTT.

This clonotype was seen repeatedly, ten times or more. This chain uses TRBV6-1 with TRBJ2-7; 8 nucleotides align to TRBD2. The CDR3 covers 16 residues. The germline V gene encodes CDR1 MNHNS and CDR2 SASEGT. Trimming cost V 2 bases and J 3 bases; bases outside gene matches: 9. The CDR3, as DNA: TGTGCCAGCAGTGAACCTGGCGGGAGGATCCACTACGAGCAGTACTTC. This translates into CASSEPGGRIHYEQYF.

At least ten counts were recorded for this clonotype. This chain links TRBV18 with TRBJ2-3; tentatively, D is TRBD2 (6 bases). Germline CDR1 and CDR2: KGHSH and LQKENI. V was cut by 8 bases and J by 6 bases, with 21 bases left in between. The CDR3 is 15 residues long. The CDR3 is CASPPGAGSMDTQYF. CDR3 DNA: TGTGCCAGCCCCCCGGGCGCGGGGAGTATGGATACGCAGTATTTT.

This clonotype showed up just a few times. V gene TRBV10-3 combines with J gene TRBJ1-3; no definite D call. Germline values: CDR1 ENHRY, CDR2 SYGVKD. V dropped 2 bases and J dropped 8 bases, with 10 bases sitting between them. The CDR3 sequence is 13 residues long. CDR3 residues: CAISERSGYTIYF. The CDR3 DNA follows: TGTGCCATCAGTGAGAGGTCGGGTTACACCATATATTTT.

The gene calls are TRBV5-1 and TRBJ2-7, with D perhaps matching TRBD2 (6 bases). This CDR3 is 13 amino acids long. From germline, CDR1 is SGHRS and CDR2 YFSETQ. V was shortened by 6 bases and J by 5 bases, with 15 bases between the two germline ends. The CDR3: CASKGTGRNEQYF. The CDR3 DNA is TGCGCCAGCAAAGGGACTGGGCGGAACGAGCAGTACTTC.

There are many counts of this clonotype. The chain links TRBV5-1 to TRBJ2-7; TRBD1 agrees at 10 bases. Trimming took 3 bases from V and 3 from J; bases not matched to a gene: 6. The CDR3 contains 15 residues. Germline V gene lookup returns CDR1 SGHRS and CDR2 YFSETQ. Written as DNA, the CDR3 is TGCGCCAGCAGCTGGGGGGGACAGGGGAACTACGAGCAGTACTTC. Encoded protein: CASSWGGQGNYEQYF.

This clonotype was seen only a few times. The chain has TRBV5-1 and TRBJ2-6; 7 bases fit TRBD1. The CDR3 has 17 residues. CDR1 is SGHRS and CDR2 is YFSETQ in the germline V gene. The trim removed 4 bases at V and 7 bases at J, leaving 14 bases unmatched. The CDR3 sequence is CASSGADRTFGANVLTF. The CDR3 bases are TGCGCCAGCAGCGGGGCGGACAGGACGTTTGGCGCCAACGTCCTGACTTTC.

This clonotype was observed many times. The chain employs TRBV15 and TRBJ2-1, with 9 bases matching TRBD2. Germline CDR1 LNHNV, CDR2 YYDKDF (reference sequence). Trimming took 4 bases from V and 6 from J; bases not matched to a gene: 4. There are 14 residues in the CDR3. The CDR3 spells CATSIAGEGNEQFF. The CDR3 region has the DNA TGTGCCACCAGCATAGCGGGAGAGGGCAATGAGCAGTTCTTC.

V is TRBV19 and J is TRBJ1-1, with 9 bases matching TRBD1. This CDR3 region has 13 residues. Germline CDR1 LNHDA, CDR2 SQIVND (reference sequence). V lost 6 bases to trimming and J lost 7 bases; unmatched junction nucleotides: 6. The CDR3 DNA follows: TGTGCCAGTAGCATCCGGGACAGGGATGAAGCTTTCTTT. Translation: CASSIRDRDEAFF. Looking up the rest from reference TRBV19 and TRBJ1-1 gives the full variable domain: DGGITQSPKYLFRKEGQNVTLSCEQNLNHDAMYWYRQDPGQGLRLIYYSQIVNDFQKGDIAEGYSVSREKKESFPLTVTSAQKNPTAFYLCASSIRDRDEAFFGQGTRLTVV.

This clonotype has more than one count but fewer than ten. This chain links TRBV6-1 with TRBJ2-3, with 8 bases matching TRBD1. With V trimmed by 10 bases and J by 2 bases, 8 bases remained unmatched. The CDR3 consists of 14 residues. The germline V gene has CDR1 MNHNS and CDR2 SASEGT. CDR3 sequence: CAIRSGQVTDTQYF. The CDR3 nucleotides read TGTGCCATCAGATCGGGACAGGTCACAGATACGCAGTATTTT.

The CDR3 region has the DNA TGTGCCAGCAGCAGGACTAGCGGGTCCCACGAGCAGTACTTC. Amino acids: CASSRTSGSHEQYF. The rearrangement uses TRBV6-2 or TRBV6-3 and TRBJ2-7; 11 positions match TRBD2. With V trimmed by 6 bases and J by 5 bases, 6 bases remained unmatched. The CDR3 totals 14 residues. Germline CDR1 is MNHEY and CDR2 is SVGEGT.

The rearrangement joins TRBV11-1 to TRBJ2-7; no definite D call. The CDR3 sequence is 14 residues long. Looked up from germline, CDR1 is SGHAT and CDR2 is FQDESV (reference sequence). V was shortened by 5 bases and J by 0 bases, with 11 bases between the two germline ends. The chain's CDR3 is CASSLLLTSYEQYF. CDR3 nucleotides: TGTGCCAGCAGCCTTCTGTTGACCTCCTACGAGCAGTACTTC.

The count of this clonotype is one. This rearrangement joins TRBV7-2 to TRBJ1-5; 8 positions agree with TRBD1. Germline values: CDR1 SGHTA, CDR2 FQGNSA. Trimming took 5 bases from V and 0 from J; bases not matched to a gene: 9. The CDR3 runs to 17 residues. The CDR3: CASSLQGGYNSNQPQHF. The CDR3 nucleotides read TGTGCCAGCAGCCTACAGGGGGGGTACAATAGCAATCAGCCCCAGCATTTT.

The chain joins TRBV5-5 to TRBJ2-7; perhaps TRBD2 as D (6 bases). Germline V lookup: CDR1 SGHKS, CDR2 YYEKEE (reference sequence). V was pared by 1 base and J by 0 bases, with 17 bases between. CDR3 length: 17 amino acids. CDR3 sequence (DNA): TGTGCCAGCAGCTTGAGGCCTTACGGGAGTGCCTCCTACGAGCAGTACTTC. This translates into CASSLRPYGSASYEQYF.

The chain combines TRBV7-9 with TRBJ2-5, with D perhaps being TRBD1 or TRBD2 (6 bases each). Germline V gives CDR1 SEHNR, CDR2 FQNEAQ (reference sequence). V was clipped by 8 bases and J by 2 bases, with 15 bases between them. This CDR3 has 14 residues. The CDR3, as DNA: TGTGCCAGCTTGGGAGGACAGTATCAAGAGACCCAGTACTTC. As protein: CASLGGQYQETQYF.

The chain couples TRBV6-1 to TRBJ2-2, with TRBD1 matching over 7 bases. Unmatched junction bases numbered 11, after V lost 6 bases and J lost 4 bases. This CDR3 contains 16 residues. Germline V CDR1 and CDR2: MNHNS, SASEGT. The CDR3 loop reads CASRRGQAVGTGELFF. CDR3 sequence (DNA): TGTGCCAGCAGGCGAGGACAGGCGGTTGGCACCGGGGAGCTGTTTTTT.

Only a few counts were recorded for this clonotype. This sequence may be a read error, since a much larger clone differs from it by one base. The gene calls are TRBV6-9 and TRBJ1-5, with TRBD1 matching over 7 bases. Germline values: CDR1 MNHGY, CDR2 SVAAGI. The CDR3 is 16 residues long. Trimming at V came to 3 bases and at J to 4 bases, leaving 9 bases not matched to a gene. Here the CDR3 DNA reads TGTGCCAGCAGTTACGATCCCGCAGGGGGTAATCAGCCCCAGCATTTT. Its protein is CASSYDPAGGNQPQHF.

This clonotype appeared many times. The CDR3 sequence is CSVEEMVRVLLPHYYGYTF. Written as DNA, the CDR3 is TGCAGCGTTGAAGAAATGGTCAGGGTTCTTCTCCCCCACTACTATGGCTACACCTTC. The chain has TRBV29-1 and TRBJ1-2, with D possibly being TRBD1 (5 bases). Per the germline V gene, CDR1 is SQVTM and CDR2 is ANQGSEA. The CDR3 is made up of 19 amino acids. The V and J ends lost 0 bases and 3 bases respectively, with 26 bases between them.

The CDR3 nucleotides read TGCGCCAGCAGCAGACTAGGAGGTGAAAAACTGTTTTTT. This encodes CASSRLGGEKLFF. V is TRBV4-1 and J is TRBJ1-4; D is undetermined. The germline V gene has CDR1 MGHRA and CDR2 YSYEKL. The CDR3 contains 13 residues. Trimming cost V 5 bases and J 7 bases, with 11 bases left between them.

This clonotype was seen many times. The chain is built from TRBV20-1 and TRBJ1-6; D might be TRBD1 (5 bases). V lost 3 bases and J lost 8, with 17 bases in between. CDR3 size: 15 residues. Germline CDR1 DFQATT, CDR2 SNEGSKA (reference sequence). This CDR3 reads CSARVSSTGDSPLHF. CDR3 nucleotide sequence: TGCAGTGCTAGGGTTTCGTCAACGGGGGATTCACCCCTCCACTTT.

The sample holds many counts of this clonotype. This chain uses TRBV9 with TRBJ1-2; D is unclear. The CDR3 contains 14 residues. Germline CDR1 is SGDLS and CDR2 is YYNGEE. The V gene lost 0 bases and the J gene lost 3 bases, with 9 bases spanning the gap. The CDR3 DNA follows: TGTGCCAGCAGCGTAGGTCGGGTAGACTATGGCTACACCTTC. Translated, it gives CASSVGRVDYGYTF.

The chain joins TRBV6-5 to TRBJ2-5; D tentatively fits TRBD1 or TRBD2 (5 bases each). The CDR3 loop spans 15 amino acids. Trimming removed 2 bases at V and 0 bases at J, with 10 bases between. Germline CDR1 is MNHEY and CDR2 is SVGAGI. CDR3 region: CASSYAGTHQETQYF. The DNA of the CDR3 is TGTGCCAGCAGTTACGCAGGGACCCACCAAGAGACCCAGTACTTC.

This clonotype was seen many times. This chain joins TRBV7-2 and TRBJ2-7, with 9 bases that match TRBD2. The V gene's germline CDR1 is SGHTA and CDR2 FQGNSA. CDR3 length: 15 amino acids. V trimming: 1 base; J trimming: 0 bases; junction bases outside the gene matches: 1. The CDR3 here is CASSLVAGASYEQYF. The CDR3 nucleotides read TGTGCCAGCAGCTTAGTAGCGGGAGCCTCCTACGAGCAGTACTTC.

Ten or more counts support this clonotype. The gene calls are TRBV25-1 and TRBJ2-3, with no clear D. The ends were cut back, 5 bases at V and 0 bases at J, with 15 bases in the middle. The CDR3 length is 16 residues. Germline lookup yields CDR1 MGHDK and CDR2 SYGVNS. The CDR3 bases are TGTGCCAGCAGTCCCCTCGGGTCATCTAGCACAGATACGCAGTATTTT. It encodes CASSPLGSSSTDTQYF.

The rearrangement links TRBV9 to TRBJ1-3; D not resolved. The length of the CDR3 is 13 residues. Germline CDR1 and CDR2: SGDLS and YYNGEE. The V gene lost 5 bases and the J gene lost 1 base, with 7 bases spanning the gap. CDR3: CASRQRSGNTIYF. DNA for the CDR3: TGTGCCAGCAGGCAAAGGTCTGGAAACACCATATATTTT.

This clonotype was seen many times. The chain's CDR3 is CASSSRAGGTEAFF. The CDR3 DNA follows: TGTGCCAGCAGTTCCCGAGCCGGGGGCACTGAAGCTTTCTTT. The chain has TRBV6-6 and TRBJ1-1; D might be TRBD1 (5 bases). The V gene's germline CDR1 is MNHNY and CDR2 SVGAGI (reference sequence). The ends were cut back, 4 bases at V and 4 bases at J, with 13 bases in the middle. The CDR3 length is 14 residues.

This clonotype was observed many times. This chain joins TRBV30 and TRBJ2-6; D not resolved. The CDR3 has 17 residues. Trimming took 0 bases from V and 0 from J, leaving 12 bases between them. CDR1 and CDR2 (germline): GTSNPN, SVGIG (reference sequence). The CDR3 DNA sequence: TGTGCCTGGAGTGTAGGTTATCGCGACTCTGGGGCCAACGTCCTGACTTTC. This gives the protein CAWSVGYRDSGANVLTF.

The chain links TRBV20-1 to TRBJ1-6, with D maybe TRBD1 (6 bases). Per the germline V gene, CDR1 is DFQATT and CDR2 is SNEGSKA (reference sequence). The CDR3 totals 16 residues. Trimming cost V 2 bases and J 7 bases, with 18 bases left between them. The CDR3 reads CSARTQGTRWNSPLHF. As DNA, the CDR3 is TGCAGTGCTAGAACCCAGGGGACGCGTTGGAATTCACCCCTCCACTTT.

The sample holds many counts of this clonotype. The rearrangement uses TRBV11-2 and TRBJ2-2, with D possibly being TRBD1 (6 bases). The V gene lost 1 base and the J gene lost 4 bases, with 13 bases spanning the gap. CDR1 and CDR2 from the germline V gene are SGHAT and FQNNGV. CDR3 length: 16 residues. The CDR3 coding sequence is TGTGCCAGCAGCTTAGGGGCCAGGGGCCTCACCGGGGAGCTGTTTTTT. This codes for CASSLGARGLTGELFF.